This T cell receptor (beta chain) was sequenced during a study of blood T cells in healthy people across ages. General study findings and limits: With age, beta diversity per million T cells declined roughly linearly, significantly by around 43.

Trimming removed 6 bases at V and 6 bases at J, with 10 bases between. The germline V gene encodes CDR1 SGHAT and CDR2 FQNNGV. The CDR3 is made up of 12 amino acids. A remark on this clonotype: Antigen unknown.

A J-beta primer mix and a sample-barcoded 5' primer were used in a second PCR of about 7 to 12 cycles. A single record per CDR3 protein comes from TCRdb applying MiXCR to the 5' RACE reads. The sample has 1,800,000 or so distinct CDR3 sequences, roughly two fifths seen once. Sequenced: blood. The chain combines TRBV11-2 with TRBJ2-3; D is unresolved. The TCR sequence derives from a human donor in good health. The CDR3 DNA follows: TGTGCCAGCAGGCATCAGGAGGATACGCAGTATTTT. Protein product: CASRHQEDTQYF.